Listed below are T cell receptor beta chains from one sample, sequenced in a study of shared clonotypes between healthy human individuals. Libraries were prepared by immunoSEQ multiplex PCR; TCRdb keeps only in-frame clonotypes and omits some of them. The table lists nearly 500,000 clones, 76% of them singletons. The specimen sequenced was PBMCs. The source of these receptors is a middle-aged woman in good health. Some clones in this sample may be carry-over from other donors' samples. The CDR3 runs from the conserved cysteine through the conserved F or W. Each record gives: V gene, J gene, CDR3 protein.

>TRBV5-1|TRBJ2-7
CASSSPSGERASYEQYF
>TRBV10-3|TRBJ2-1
CAIGGLLDYNEQFF
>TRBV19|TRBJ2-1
CASSAGLAGGYNEQFF
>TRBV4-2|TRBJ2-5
CASSQDTDPRYQETQYF
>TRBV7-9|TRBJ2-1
CASSFRTGGQDYNEQFF
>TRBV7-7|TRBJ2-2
CASGRGTFDTGELFF
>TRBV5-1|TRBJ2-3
CASSVLDSTSTDTQYF
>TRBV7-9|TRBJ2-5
CASSRTGHKGQDAQYF
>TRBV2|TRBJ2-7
CASSERGDRGPYEQYF
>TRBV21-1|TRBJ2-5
CAIPPRVPWETQYF
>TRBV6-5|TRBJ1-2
CASSYLGREGGYTF
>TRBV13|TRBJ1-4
CASSPRAATNEKLFF
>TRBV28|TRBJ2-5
CASTLQGTQETQYF
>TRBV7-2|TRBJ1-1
CASSLAQGGTEAFF
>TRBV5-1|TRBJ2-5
CASSLAQGEETQYF
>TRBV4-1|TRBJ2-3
CASSQVGTSGGSTDTQYF
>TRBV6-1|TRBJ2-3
CASSEVSLALESASTDTQYF
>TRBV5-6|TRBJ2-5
CASSFPGGETQYF
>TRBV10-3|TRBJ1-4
CAISEGTGYEKLFF
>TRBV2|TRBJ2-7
CASSPRTSDSYEQYF
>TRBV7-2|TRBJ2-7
CASSPVEPPYEQYF
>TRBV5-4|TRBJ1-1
CASRMDRGETEAFF
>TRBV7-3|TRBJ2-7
CASSPTGTSTAQYF
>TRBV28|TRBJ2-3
CASSPKFRGYFTDTQYF
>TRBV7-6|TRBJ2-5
CASSRGTQWETQYF
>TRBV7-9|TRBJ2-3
CASSSGTDTDTQYF
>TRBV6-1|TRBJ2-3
CASSHAMLEDTQYF
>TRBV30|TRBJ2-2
CAWSPGLNTGELFF
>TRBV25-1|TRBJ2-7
CASTTPGGRNEQYF
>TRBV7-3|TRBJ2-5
CASSSTPGQSIETQYF
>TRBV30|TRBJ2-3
CAWSAMDRAADTQYF
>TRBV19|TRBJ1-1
CASSHVGGRAFF
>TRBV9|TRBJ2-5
CASSVEGTQYF
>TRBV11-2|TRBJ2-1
CASSLDRLNEQFF
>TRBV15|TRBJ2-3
CATSRAGSYRDVDTQYF
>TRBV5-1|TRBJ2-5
CASSIGQGSVSETQYF
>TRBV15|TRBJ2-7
CATSRVGQGEEYF
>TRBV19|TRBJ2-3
CASSTRTITDTQYF
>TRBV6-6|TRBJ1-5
CASSYPKTGVGQPQHF
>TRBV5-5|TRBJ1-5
CASSVGQASNQPQHF
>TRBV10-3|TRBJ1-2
CAISGQGNGYTF
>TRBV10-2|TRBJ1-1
CASWTGAVWNTEAFF
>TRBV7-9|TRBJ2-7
CASSFTYEQCF
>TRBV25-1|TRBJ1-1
CASSESSGLEAFF
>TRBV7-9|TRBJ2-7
CASSPRGSVGDEQYF
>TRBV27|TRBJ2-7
CASRPILRGRGEQYF
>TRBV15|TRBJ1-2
CATSSTGTGGYTF
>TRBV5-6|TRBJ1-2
CASSLAGVRYGYTF
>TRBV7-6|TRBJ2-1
CASSLQAGTYNEQFF
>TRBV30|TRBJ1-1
CAWTPGQTWVGEAFF
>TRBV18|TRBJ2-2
CASSPDSVSGELFF
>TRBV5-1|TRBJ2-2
CASSLGTSGSGELFF